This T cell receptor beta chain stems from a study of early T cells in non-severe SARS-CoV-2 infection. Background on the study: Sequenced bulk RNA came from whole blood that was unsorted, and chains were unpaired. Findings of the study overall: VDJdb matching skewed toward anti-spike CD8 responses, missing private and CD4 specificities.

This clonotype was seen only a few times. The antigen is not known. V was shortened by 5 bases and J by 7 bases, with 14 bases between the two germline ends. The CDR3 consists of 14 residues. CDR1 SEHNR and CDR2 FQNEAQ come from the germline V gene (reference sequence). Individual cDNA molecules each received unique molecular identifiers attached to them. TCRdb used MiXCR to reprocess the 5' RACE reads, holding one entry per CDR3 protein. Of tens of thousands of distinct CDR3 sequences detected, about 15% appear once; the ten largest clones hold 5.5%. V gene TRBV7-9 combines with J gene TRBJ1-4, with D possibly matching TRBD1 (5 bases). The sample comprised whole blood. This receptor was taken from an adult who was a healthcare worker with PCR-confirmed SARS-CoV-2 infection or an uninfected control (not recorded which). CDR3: CASSPQGRREKLFF. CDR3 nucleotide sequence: TGTGCCAGCAGCCCCCAGGGTCGGCGTGAAAAACTGTTTTTT.